Below are 21 T cell receptor beta chains sequenced from a single sample in a study of T cell repertoires in cytomegalovirus infection. MiXCR, applied by TCRdb to the reads, yields one record per CDR3 protein. Here the sample spans 290,000 or so distinct CDR3 sequences, under 30% being singletons. Sequenced: PBMCs. These receptors all stem from a human donor in good health (CMV status not recorded). Some clones in this sample may be carry-over from other donors' samples.

Ten or more counts support this clonotype. The V and J genes are TRBV7-2 and TRBJ1-4; D is undetermined. The CDR3 runs 16 residues. The germline V gene encodes CDR1 SGHTA and CDR2 FQGNSA. V shed 5 bases and J shed 3 bases, with 16 bases lying between them. The CDR3 sequence is CASSPSLGIANEKLFF. In DNA form, the CDR3 reads TGTGCCAGCAGCCCCTCGTTGGGAATTGCTAATGAAAAACTGTTTTTT. The full variable domain, with the rest looked up from reference TRBV7-2 and TRBJ1-4, is GAGVSQSPSNKVTEKGKDVELRCDPISGHTALYWYRQSLGQGLEFLIYFQGNSAPDKSGLPSDRFSAERTGGSVSTLTIQRTQQEDSAVYLCASSPSLGIANEKLFFGSGTQLSVL.

This clonotype was detected ten times or more. The V and J genes are TRBV6-1 and TRBJ1-4, with D hard to call. The CDR3 length is 15 residues. Germline CDR1 and CDR2: MNHNS and SASEGT. V lost 2 bases and J 5 bases, leaving 12 bases between the germline ends. The CDR3 loop is CASSESYGGNEKLFF. Written as DNA, the CDR3 is TGTGCCAGCAGTGAAAGTTACGGAGGAAATGAAAAACTGTTTTTT.

The gene calls are TRBV28 and TRBJ2-5; possibly TRBD1 or TRBD2 for D (5 bases each). The germline V gene encodes CDR1 MDHEN and CDR2 SYDVKM. V lost 6 bases and J 5 bases, leaving 13 bases between the germline ends. The CDR3 length is 13 residues. For the CDR3, the DNA is TGTGCCAGCAGAAAGGGGCTAGCTGAGACCCAGTACTTC. This codes for CASRKGLAETQYF.

In this sample, this clonotype turned up once. A much larger clone sits a single nucleotide away, making a read error possible. The chain links TRBV7-2 to TRBJ2-7, with a possible D match to TRBD2 (6 bases). V was trimmed by 7 bases and J by 3 bases, leaving 16 bases between them. CDR3 length: 14 residues. Germline V gene sequence: CDR1 SGHTA, CDR2 FQGNSA. CDR3 nucleotide sequence: TGTGCCAGCACCCTAGGGGAGGCGAACTACGAGCAGTACTTC. This encodes CASTLGEANYEQYF. Full variable domain (outside the CDR3, taken from reference TRBV7-2 and TRBJ2-7): GAGVSQSPSNKVTEKGKDVELRCDPISGHTALYWYRQSLGQGLEFLIYFQGNSAPDKSGLPSDRFSAERTGGSVSTLTIQRTQQEDSAVYLCASTLGEANYEQYFGPGTRLTVT.

CDR3 amino acids: CASSSRLAGEDINEQFF. The CDR3 DNA sequence: TGTGCCAGCAGCTCACGACTAGCGGGAGAGGATATAAATGAGCAGTTCTTC. V is TRBV7-8 and J is TRBJ2-1; 12 nucleotides align to TRBD2. V lost 4 bases to trimming and J lost 7 bases; unmatched junction nucleotides: 11. Germline-derived CDR1 and CDR2 are SGHVS and FQNEAQ. The CDR3 runs 17 residues.

The table lists this clonotype with many counts. The chain joins TRBV7-2 to TRBJ2-2; 7 positions agree with TRBD1. Germline loops: CDR1 SGHTA, CDR2 FQGNSA. The CDR3 is 15 amino acids. With 1 base clipped from V and 4 bases from J, the junction kept 3 bases outside the gene matches. Here the CDR3 reads CASSLGGQSTGELFF. The CDR3 nucleotides read TGTGCCAGCAGCTTAGGGGGACAGAGCACCGGGGAGCTGTTTTTT.

This clonotype was seen ten or more times. This chain joins TRBV5-1 and TRBJ2-1; D not resolved. V lost 0 bases and J lost 0, with 7 bases in between. This CDR3 region has 15 residues. Per germline, CDR1 SGHRS and CDR2 YFSETQ. The CDR3 protein is CASSLEPYSYNEQFF. CDR3 DNA: TGCGCCAGCAGCTTGGAGCCATACTCCTACAATGAGCAGTTCTTC.

The chain uses TRBV15 and TRBJ2-7, with unresolved D. V gave up 3 bases and J gave up 4 bases, with 13 bases separating them. The CDR3 has 14 amino acids. Per the germline V gene, CDR1 is LNHNV and CDR2 is YYDKDF (reference sequence). The CDR3 coding sequence is TGTGCCACCAGCAGGGCCCCAGCTTCATACGAGCAGTACTTC. Its translation: CATSRAPASYEQYF. The complete variable domain, with remaining parts taken from reference TRBV15 and TRBJ2-7, reads DAMVIQNPRYQVTQFGKPVTLSCSQTLNHNVMYWYQQKSSQAPKLLFHYYDKDFNNEADTPDNFQSRRPNTSFCFLDIRSPGLGDTAMYLCATSRAPASYEQYFGPGTRLTVT.

Only a few counts were recorded for this clonotype. The chain has TRBV7-9 and TRBJ2-1; D uncertain. Trimming removed 1 base at V and 2 bases at J, with 12 bases between. Germline V gene data show CDR1 as SEHNR and CDR2 as FQNEAQ (reference sequence). The CDR3 consists of 16 residues. In DNA, the CDR3 is TGTGCCAGCAGCTTAGACGGCGCACATACCTACAATGAGCAGTTCTTC. Its protein product is CASSLDGAHTYNEQFF.

This clonotype was seen only a few times. The gene calls are TRBV5-1 and TRBJ1-2; D possibly corresponds to TRBD1 (6 bases). CDR1 and CDR2 (germline): SGHRS, YFSETQ. V was cut by 4 bases and J by 3 bases, with 13 bases left in between. CDR3 length: 14 residues. DNA for the CDR3: TGCGCCAGCAGCAGCCAGACAGGCCACTATGGCTACACCTTC. Protein product: CASSSQTGHYGYTF.

This sequence joins TRBV28 and TRBJ1-1, with D possibly being TRBD1 (6 bases). V shed 6 bases and J shed 1 base, with 15 bases lying between them. CDR1 is MDHEN, CDR2 SYDVKM, per germline. This CDR3 is 15 amino acids long. CDR3 protein: CASSPQGRGNTEAFF. The CDR3 DNA reads as TGTGCCAGCAGCCCTCAGGGGAGGGGGAACACTGAAGCTTTCTTT. Filled out from reference TRBV28 and TRBJ1-1, the complete variable domain reads DVKVTQSSRYLVKRTGEKVFLECVQDMDHENMFWYRQDPGLGLRLIYFSYDVKMKEKGDIPEGYSVSREKKERFSLILESASTNQTSMYLCASSPQGRGNTEAFFGQGTRLTVV.

This clonotype was seen only a few times. This chain links TRBV7-6 with TRBJ2-6; D remains unclear. CDR1 is SGHVS, CDR2 FNYEAQ, per germline. Trimming stripped 5 bases from V and 4 bases from J, with 9 bases between. CDR3 size: 14 residues. For the CDR3, the DNA is TGTGCCAGCAGCGTAGGAAGAGGGGCCAACGTCCTGACTTTC. Its protein product is CASSVGRGANVLTF.

This sequence joins TRBV6-2 or TRBV6-3 and TRBJ2-7; TRBD2 matches at 8 bases. With V trimmed by 5 bases and J by 6 bases, 12 bases remained unmatched. The germline V gene encodes CDR1 MNHEY and CDR2 SVGEGT. The CDR3 has 15 amino acids. CDR3 region: CASSPLGLGIREQYF. The CDR3 coding sequence is TGTGCCAGCAGTCCTCTGGGACTAGGCATTCGCGAGCAGTACTTC.

The rearrangement links TRBV7-9 to TRBJ2-2; 7 bases fit TRBD1. CDR1 is SEHNR, CDR2 FQNEAQ, per germline (reference sequence). This CDR3 has 17 amino acids. V dropped 1 base and J dropped 3; count of bases not matched to a gene: 8. The chain's CDR3 is CASSLDRGSIYTGELFF. The CDR3 bases are TGTGCCAGCAGCTTAGACAGGGGCTCGATCTACACCGGGGAGCTGTTTTTT.

This clonotype showed up just a few times. The chain is built from TRBV7-2 and TRBJ1-3, with a possible D match to TRBD1 (5 bases). The V end lost 2 bases, the J end lost 0 bases, and 11 bases lay between the germline ends. This CDR3 has 16 amino acids. The V gene's germline CDR1 is SGHTA and CDR2 FQGNSA. The CDR3 coding sequence is TGTGCCAGCAGCTTAAGTCTTAGGGGCTCTGGAAACACCATATATTTT. It translates to CASSLSLRGSGNTIYF.

This clonotype appeared a few times. V gene TRBV28 combines with J gene TRBJ1-2, with TRBD1 as a possible D gene (5 bases). Between the trimmed V and J ends, which lost 2 bases and 2 bases, there was a span of 9 bases. This CDR3 is 14 amino acids long. CDR1 MDHEN and CDR2 SYDVKM come from the germline V gene. The CDR3 DNA reads as TGTGCCAGCAGTTTACCCGGGACGAACTATGGCTACACCTTC. Amino acid sequence: CASSLPGTNYGYTF.

This clonotype was detected ten times or more. The chain couples TRBV7-2 to TRBJ1-5; 7 positions agree with TRBD1. Trimming at V came to 3 bases and at J to 4 bases, leaving 6 bases not matched to a gene. Germline V gene lookup returns CDR1 SGHTA and CDR2 FQGNSA. This CDR3 is built from 15 residues. CDR3 amino acids: CASSLTRGANQPQHF. The CDR3 coding sequence is TGTGCCAGCAGCTTGACCAGGGGGGCAAATCAGCCCCAGCATTTT.

The genes are TRBV7-2 and TRBJ2-2; the D call may be TRBD1 or TRBD2 (5 bases each). V gave up 3 bases and J gave up 9 bases, with 20 bases separating them. The CDR3 extends over 16 amino acids. The germline V gene encodes CDR1 SGHTA and CDR2 FQGNSA. The CDR3 DNA follows: TGTGCCAGCAGCTTGGGACCGGGTATTAAGTTTAGGGAGCTGTTTTTT. It encodes CASSLGPGIKFRELFF. Combining the CDR3 with reference TRBV7-2 and TRBJ2-2 gives the whole variable domain GAGVSQSPSNKVTEKGKDVELRCDPISGHTALYWYRQSLGQGLEFLIYFQGNSAPDKSGLPSDRFSAERTGGSVSTLTIQRTQQEDSAVYLCASSLGPGIKFRELFFGEGSRLTVL.

This clonotype was observed many times. The chain joins TRBV7-2 to TRBJ2-2, with 12 bases lining up with TRBD2. The CDR3 has 18 amino acids. The V segment lost 1 base and the J segment 5 bases; nucleotides outside the gene matches: 8. CDR1 SGHTA and CDR2 FQGNSA come from the germline V gene. The CDR3 spells CASSLGASGRALTGELFF. The CDR3 DNA sequence: TGTGCCAGCAGCTTAGGGGCTAGCGGGAGGGCCCTAACCGGGGAGCTGTTTTTT.

This clonotype was seen more than once but under ten times. V is TRBV5-1 and J is TRBJ1-1; D is unresolved. V was cut by 1 base and J by 0 bases, with 7 bases left in between. The CDR3 spans 14 residues. Germline loops: CDR1 SGHRS, CDR2 YFSETQ. CDR3 nucleotide sequence: TGCGCCAGCAGCTTGACCATAATGAACACTGAAGCTTTCTTT. It encodes CASSLTIMNTEAFF.

This clonotype was recorded many times. The chain has TRBV7-2 and TRBJ2-7; the match to TRBD1 covers 11 bases. Germline values: CDR1 SGHTA, CDR2 FQGNSA. CDR3 length: 14 residues. The V gene end was trimmed by 10 bases and the J gene end by 6 bases; junction bases not matched to a gene: 11. The CDR3 bases are TGTGCCACAATGGGTTGGGACAGGGGGTTCGAGCAGTACTTC. Its translation is CATMGWDRGFEQYF.